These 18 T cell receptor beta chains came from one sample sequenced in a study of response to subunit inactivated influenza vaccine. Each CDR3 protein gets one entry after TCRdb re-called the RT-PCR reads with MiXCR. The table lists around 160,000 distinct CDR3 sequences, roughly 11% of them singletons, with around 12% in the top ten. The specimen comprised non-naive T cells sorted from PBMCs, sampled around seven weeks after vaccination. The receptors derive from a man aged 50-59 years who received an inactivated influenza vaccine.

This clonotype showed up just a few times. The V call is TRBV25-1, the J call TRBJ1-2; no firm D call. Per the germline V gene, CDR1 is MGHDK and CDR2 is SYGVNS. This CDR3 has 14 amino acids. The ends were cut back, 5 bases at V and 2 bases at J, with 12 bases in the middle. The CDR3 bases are TGTGCCAGCAGTACAATTTCCGGAAACTATGGCTACACCTTC. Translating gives CASSTISGNYGYTF.

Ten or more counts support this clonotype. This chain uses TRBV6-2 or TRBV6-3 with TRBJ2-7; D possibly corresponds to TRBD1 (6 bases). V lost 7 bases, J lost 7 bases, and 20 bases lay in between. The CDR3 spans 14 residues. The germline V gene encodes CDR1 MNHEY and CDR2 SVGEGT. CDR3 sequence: CASKQGPRWREQYF. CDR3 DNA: TGTGCCAGCAAACAGGGACCGCGCTGGAGAGAGCAGTACTTC.

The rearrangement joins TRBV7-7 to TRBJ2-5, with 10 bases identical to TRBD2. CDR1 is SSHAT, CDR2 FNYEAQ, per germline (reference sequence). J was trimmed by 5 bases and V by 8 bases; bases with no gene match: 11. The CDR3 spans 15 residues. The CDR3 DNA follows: TGTGCCAGCGCCAGCGGGAGGGCCCTTAAGGAGACCCAGTACTTC. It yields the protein CASASGRALKETQYF.

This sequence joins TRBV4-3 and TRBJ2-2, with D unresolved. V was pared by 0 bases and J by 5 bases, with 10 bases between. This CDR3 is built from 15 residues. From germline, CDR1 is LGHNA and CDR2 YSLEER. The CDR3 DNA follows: TGCGCCAGCAGCCAAGATGTAAAACGTACCGGGGAGCTGTTTTTT. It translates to CASSQDVKRTGELFF.

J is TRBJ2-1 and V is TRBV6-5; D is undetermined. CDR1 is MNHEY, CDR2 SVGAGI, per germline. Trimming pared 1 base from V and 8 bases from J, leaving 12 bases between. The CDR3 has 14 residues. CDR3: CASSYFYRLDEQFF. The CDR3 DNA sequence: TGTGCCAGCAGTTACTTTTACCGGTTAGATGAGCAGTTCTTC.

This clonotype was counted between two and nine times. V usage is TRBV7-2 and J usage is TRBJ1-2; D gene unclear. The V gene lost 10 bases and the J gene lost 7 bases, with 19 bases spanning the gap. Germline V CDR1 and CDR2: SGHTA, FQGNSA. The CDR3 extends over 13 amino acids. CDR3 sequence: CAIFVAPVAGYTF. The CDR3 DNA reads TGTGCCATCTTCGTAGCACCCGTGGCTGGCTACACCTTC.

CDR3 bases: TGTGCCAGCAGTTACTCGGGACAGCTGAACACTGAAGCTTTCTTT. This encodes CASSYSGQLNTEAFF. This chain links TRBV6-5 with TRBJ1-1, with 7 bases lining up with TRBD1. The CDR3 runs 15 residues. The germline CDR1 and CDR2 sequences are MNHEY and SVGAGI. After removal of 0 bases from V and 0 bases from J, the junction contained 1 base not matched to a gene.

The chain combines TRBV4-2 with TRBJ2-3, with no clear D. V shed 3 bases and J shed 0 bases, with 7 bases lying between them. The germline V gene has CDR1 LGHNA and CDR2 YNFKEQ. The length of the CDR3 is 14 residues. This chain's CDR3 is CASSQTDSTDTQYF. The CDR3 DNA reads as TGTGCCAGCAGCCAGACTGATAGCACAGATACGCAGTATTTT.

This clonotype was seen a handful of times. For the CDR3, the DNA is TGCAGTGCTAGAGTAAGCAGGGACTCACCCCTCCACTTT. Its protein product is CSARVSRDSPLHF. V usage is TRBV20-1 and J usage is TRBJ1-6, with a weak D call TRBD1 (5 bases). Germline values: CDR1 DFQATT, CDR2 SNEGSKA (reference sequence). Trimming pared 1 base from V and 10 bases from J, leaving 11 bases between. CDR3 length equals 13 residues.

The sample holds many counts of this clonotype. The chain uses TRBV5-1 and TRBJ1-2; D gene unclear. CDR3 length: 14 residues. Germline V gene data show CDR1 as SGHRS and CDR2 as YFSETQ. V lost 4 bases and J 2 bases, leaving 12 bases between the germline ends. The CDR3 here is CASSSDGLNYGYTF. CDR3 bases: TGCGCCAGCAGCAGTGACGGGTTAAACTATGGCTACACCTTC.

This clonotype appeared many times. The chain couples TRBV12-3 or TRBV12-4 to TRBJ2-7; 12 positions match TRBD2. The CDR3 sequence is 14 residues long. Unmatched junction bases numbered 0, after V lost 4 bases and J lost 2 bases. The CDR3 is CASSSSGRAYEQYF. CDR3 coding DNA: TGTGCCAGCAGTTCTAGCGGGAGGGCCTACGAGCAGTACTTC.

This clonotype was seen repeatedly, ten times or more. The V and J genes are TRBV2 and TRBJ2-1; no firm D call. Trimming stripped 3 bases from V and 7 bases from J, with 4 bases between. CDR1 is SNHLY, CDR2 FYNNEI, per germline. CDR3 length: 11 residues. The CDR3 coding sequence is TGTGCCAGCAGTGATTGGAATGAGCAGTTCTTC. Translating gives CASSDWNEQFF.

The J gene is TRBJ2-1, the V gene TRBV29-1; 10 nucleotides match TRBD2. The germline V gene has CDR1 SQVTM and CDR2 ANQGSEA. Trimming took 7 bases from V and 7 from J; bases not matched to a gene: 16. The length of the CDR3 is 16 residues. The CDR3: CSGMDLSGRGYNEQFF. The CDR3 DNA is TGCAGCGGGATGGACCTGAGCGGGAGGGGGTATAATGAGCAGTTCTTC.

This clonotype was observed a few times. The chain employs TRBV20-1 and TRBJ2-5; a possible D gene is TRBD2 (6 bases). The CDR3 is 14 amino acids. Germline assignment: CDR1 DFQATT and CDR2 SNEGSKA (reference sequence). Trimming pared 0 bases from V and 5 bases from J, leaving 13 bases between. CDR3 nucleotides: TGCAGTGCTAGAGAGCGGCGGGGTGGGGAGACCCAGTACTTC. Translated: CSARERRGGETQYF.

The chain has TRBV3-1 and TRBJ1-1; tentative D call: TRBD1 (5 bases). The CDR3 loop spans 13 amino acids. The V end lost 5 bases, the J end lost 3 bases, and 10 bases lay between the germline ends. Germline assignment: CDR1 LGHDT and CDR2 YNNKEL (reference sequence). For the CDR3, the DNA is TGTGCCAGCAGCTCGGACACCTACACTGAAGCTTTCTTT. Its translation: CASSSDTYTEAFF.

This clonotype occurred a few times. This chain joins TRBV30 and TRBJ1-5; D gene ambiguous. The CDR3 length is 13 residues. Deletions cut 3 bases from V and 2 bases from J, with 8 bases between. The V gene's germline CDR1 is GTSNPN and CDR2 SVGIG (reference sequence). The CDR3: CAWSAMGNQPQHF. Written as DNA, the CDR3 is TGTGCCTGGAGCGCTATGGGCAATCAGCCCCAGCATTTT.

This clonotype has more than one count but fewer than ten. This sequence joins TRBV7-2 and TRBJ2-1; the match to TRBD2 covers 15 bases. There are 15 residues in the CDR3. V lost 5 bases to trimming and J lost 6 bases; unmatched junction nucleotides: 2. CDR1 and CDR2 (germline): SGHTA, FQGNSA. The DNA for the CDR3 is TGTGCCAGCAGCAAGGGACTAGCGGGAGGCAATGAGCAGTTCTTC. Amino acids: CASSKGLAGGNEQFF.

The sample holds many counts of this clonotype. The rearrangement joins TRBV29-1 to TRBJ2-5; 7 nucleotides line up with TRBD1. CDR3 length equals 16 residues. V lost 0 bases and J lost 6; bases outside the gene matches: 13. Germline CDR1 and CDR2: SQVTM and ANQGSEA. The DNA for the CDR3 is TGCAGCGTTGAAGATCGACAGGGAGCTTTGGGAAAGACCCAGTACTTC. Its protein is CSVEDRQGALGKTQYF. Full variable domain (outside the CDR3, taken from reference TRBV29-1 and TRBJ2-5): SAVISQKPSRDICQRGTSLTIQCQVDSQVTMMFWYRQQPGQSLTLIATANQGSEATYESGFVIDKFPISRPNLTFSTLTVSNMSPEDSSIYLCSVEDRQGALGKTQYFGPGTRLLVL.